The sequence of this T cell receptor beta chain was determined in a study of shared clonotypes between healthy human individuals. Study summary: A donor's plate count was three for CD4 naive and three for CD4 memory; CD8 naive had two and CD8 memory one.

Study processing details: Filtering differed for immunoSEQ, which gave only junction sequences without quality scores. Repertoires were generated with immunoSEQ multiplex PCR, while TCRdb's copy carries only in-frame clones and drops some. Clonal size and the V and J genes are those of that table, whereas D and trimming came from the DNA. The sample has 1 million to 1.2 million clones, 70% to 85% seen once. Germline lookup yields CDR1 GTSNPN and CDR2 SVGIG (reference sequence). This CDR3 region has 14 residues. V lost 5 bases to trimming and J lost 6 bases, with 16 bases between them. The specimen was memory CD4+ T cells from PBMCs. The sample's subset: CD45RA-negative fraction. This clonotype originated in a man aged 18 to 29 in good health. Some clones in this sample may be carry-over from other donors' samples. V and J are TRBV30 and TRBJ2-2; weak D call: TRBD2 (7 bases). The CDR3 region has the DNA TGTGCCTGGTCCCTTGGGGGGGCGGCCGGGGAGCTGTTTTTT. Translation gives CAWSLGGAAGELFF.